A single sample gave rise to the 9 T cell receptor beta chains below, sequenced in a study of cytotoxic CD8 clonotypes in ibrutinib-treated CLL. The protocol was immunoSEQ multiplex PCR, while the TCRdb copy is restricted to in-frame clones and leaves out a portion. Of some 58,000 clones in the sample, less than 75% were seen once. Sequencing used PBMCs, obtained after 12 months of ibrutinib treatment. The receptors were sampled from a human donor with chronic lymphocytic leukemia.

This chain connects TRBV30 to TRBJ1-5, with D perhaps matching TRBD1 (6 bases). V dropped 5 bases and J dropped 6 bases, with 17 bases sitting between them. CDR3 size: 14 residues. CDR1 is GTSNPN and CDR2 is SVGIG in the germline V gene (reference sequence). This CDR3 reads CAWAEGGGSQPQHF. CDR3 DNA: TGTGCCTGGGCCGAAGGGGGGGGTAGTCAGCCCCAGCATTTT.

The rearrangement joins TRBV19 to TRBJ1-1, with D perhaps matching TRBD1 (6 bases). Germline CDR1 is LNHDA and CDR2 is SQIVND (reference sequence). The ends were cut back, 4 bases at V and 3 bases at J, with 12 bases in the middle. CDR3 length: 14 residues. CDR3 sequence reads: CASSRGQYHTEAFF. Written as DNA, the CDR3 is TGTGCCAGTAGTAGAGGACAGTATCACACTGAAGCTTTCTTT.

The CDR3: CASKSGTGSSTDTQYF. DNA for the CDR3: TGTGCCAGCAAGTCCGGGACAGGGTCTAGCACAGATACGCAGTATTTT. The chain joins TRBV2 to TRBJ2-3; 9 bases map to TRBD1. The CDR3 totals 16 residues. V dropped 7 bases and J dropped 0; count of bases not matched to a gene: 8. Germline CDR1 and CDR2: SNHLY and FYNNEI. Based on the CDR3 plus reference TRBV2 and TRBJ2-3, the full variable domain is EPEVTQTPSHQVTQMGQEVILRCVPISNHLYFYWYRQILGQKVEFLVSFYNNEISEKSEIFDDQFSVERPDGSNFTLKIRSTKLEDSAMYFCASKSGTGSSTDTQYFGPGTRLTVL.

The CDR3 is CAWSQENSYEQYF. The DNA of the CDR3 is TGTGCCTGGAGTCAGGAAAACTCCTACGAGCAGTACTTC. J is TRBJ2-7 and V is TRBV30; D unresolved. Trimming pared 2 bases from V and 0 bases from J, leaving 8 bases between. The CDR3 contains 13 residues. Germline CDR1 reads GTSNPN; CDR2 reads SVGIG (reference sequence).

In its sample, this clone was seen a few times. The genes are TRBV18 and TRBJ2-5; TRBD1 or TRBD2 may be the D gene (7 bases each). With 4 bases removed from V and 2 bases from J, the gap between germline ends came to 17 bases. The CDR3 has 16 residues. The germline V gene has CDR1 KGHSH and CDR2 LQKENI. CDR3 in DNA: TGTGCCAGCTCACAGCTTCACAGGGGAGGGCAAGAGACCCAGTACTTC. Residues: CASSQLHRGGQETQYF.

The chain has TRBV29-1 and TRBJ2-3; TRBD2 matches 9 bases. J lost 1 base, V lost 2 bases, and 4 bases had no gene match. The CDR3 totals 15 residues. Germline CDR1 SQVTM, CDR2 ANQGSEA. The CDR3 region is CSVERLAVRTDTQYF. The CDR3 DNA is TGCAGCGTTGAAAGACTAGCGGTACGCACAGATACGCAGTATTTT.

The rearrangement joins TRBV25-1 to TRBJ2-5; no reliable D call. Per the germline V gene, CDR1 is MGHDK and CDR2 is SYGVNS. The CDR3 extends over 14 amino acids. V was cut by 0 bases and J by 2 bases, with 7 bases left in between. CDR3 bases: TGTGCCAGCAGTGAATACCCCCTGCAAGAGACCCAGTACTTC. This codes for CASSEYPLQETQYF.

DNA for the CDR3: TGTGCCAGCAGCTTGGGTTTTGAAAAACTGTTTTTT. Protein product: CASSLGFEKLFF. This chain links TRBV11-3 with TRBJ1-4, with D unresolved. V shed 3 bases and J shed 7 bases, with 6 bases lying between them. This CDR3 has 12 residues. Germline CDR1 and CDR2: SGHNT and YENEEA.

CDR3 amino acids: CASSPGTVNTGELFF. CDR3 sequence (DNA): TGTGCCAGTAGTCCCGGGACTGTGAACACCGGGGAGCTGTTTTTT. This rearrangement joins TRBV19 to TRBJ2-2; a possible D gene is TRBD2 (6 bases). The V end lost 5 bases, the J end lost 1 base, and 11 bases lay between the germline ends. The CDR3 spans 15 residues. Germline CDR1 and CDR2: LNHDA and SQIVND (reference sequence).